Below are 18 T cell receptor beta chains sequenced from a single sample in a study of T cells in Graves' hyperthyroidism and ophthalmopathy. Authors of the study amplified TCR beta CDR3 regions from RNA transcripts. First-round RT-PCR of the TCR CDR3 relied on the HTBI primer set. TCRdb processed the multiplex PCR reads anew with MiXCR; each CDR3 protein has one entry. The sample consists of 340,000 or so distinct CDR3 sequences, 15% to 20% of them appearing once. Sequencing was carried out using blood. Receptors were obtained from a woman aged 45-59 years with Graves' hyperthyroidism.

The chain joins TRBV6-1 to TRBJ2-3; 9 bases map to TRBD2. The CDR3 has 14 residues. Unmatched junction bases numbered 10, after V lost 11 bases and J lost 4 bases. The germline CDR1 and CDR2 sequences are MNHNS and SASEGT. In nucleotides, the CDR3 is TGTGCCGGACGTGTGGCGGGGGGGCCAGATACGCAGTATTTT. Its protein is CAGRVAGGPDTQYF.

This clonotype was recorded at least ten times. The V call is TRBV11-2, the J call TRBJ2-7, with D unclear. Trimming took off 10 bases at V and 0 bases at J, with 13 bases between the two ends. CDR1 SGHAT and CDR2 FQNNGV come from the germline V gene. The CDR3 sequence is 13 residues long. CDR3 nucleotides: TGTGCCACCCAGCGAGGCGGCTCCTACGAGCAGTACTTC. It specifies CATQRGGSYEQYF.

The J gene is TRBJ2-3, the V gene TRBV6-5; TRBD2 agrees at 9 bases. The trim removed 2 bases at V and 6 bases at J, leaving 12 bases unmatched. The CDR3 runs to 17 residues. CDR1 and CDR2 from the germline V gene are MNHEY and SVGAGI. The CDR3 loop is CASSYLSGGGARDTQYF. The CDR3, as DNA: TGTGCCAGCAGTTACCTTTCGGGCGGGGGGGCCCGGGATACGCAGTATTTT.

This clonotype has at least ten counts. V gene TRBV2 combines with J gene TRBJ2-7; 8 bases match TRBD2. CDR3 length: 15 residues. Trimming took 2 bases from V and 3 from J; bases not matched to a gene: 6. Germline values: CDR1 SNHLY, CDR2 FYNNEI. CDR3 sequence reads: CASSEKRGTNYEQYV. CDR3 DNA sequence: TGTGCCAGCAGTGAAAAGCGGGGGACCAACTACGAGCAGTACGTC.

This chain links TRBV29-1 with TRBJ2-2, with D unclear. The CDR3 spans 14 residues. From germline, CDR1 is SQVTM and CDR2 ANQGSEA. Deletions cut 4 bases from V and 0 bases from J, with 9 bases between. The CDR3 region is CSVGLRTNTGELFF. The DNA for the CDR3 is TGCAGCGTTGGTCTTAGGACGAACACCGGGGAGCTGTTTTTT.

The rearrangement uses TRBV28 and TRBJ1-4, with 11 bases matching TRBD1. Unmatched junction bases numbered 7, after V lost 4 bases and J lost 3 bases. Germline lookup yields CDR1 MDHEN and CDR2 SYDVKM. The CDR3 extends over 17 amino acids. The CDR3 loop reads CASSSGQGALANEKLFF. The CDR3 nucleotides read TGTGCCAGCAGTTCTGGACAGGGGGCATTGGCTAATGAAAAACTGTTTTTT.

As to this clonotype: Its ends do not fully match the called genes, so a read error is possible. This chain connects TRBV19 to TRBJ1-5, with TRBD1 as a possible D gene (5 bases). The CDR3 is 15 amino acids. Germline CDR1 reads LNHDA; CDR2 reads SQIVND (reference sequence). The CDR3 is CACSIVRDSNQPQHF. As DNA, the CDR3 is TGTGCCTGTAGTATCGTCAGGGATAGCAATCAGCCCCAGCATTTT.

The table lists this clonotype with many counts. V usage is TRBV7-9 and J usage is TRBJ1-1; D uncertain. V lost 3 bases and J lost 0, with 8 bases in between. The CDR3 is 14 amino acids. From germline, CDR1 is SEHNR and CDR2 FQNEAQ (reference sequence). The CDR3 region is CASSFGPMNTEAFF. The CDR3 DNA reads TGTGCCAGCAGCTTCGGACCGATGAACACTGAAGCTTTCTTT.

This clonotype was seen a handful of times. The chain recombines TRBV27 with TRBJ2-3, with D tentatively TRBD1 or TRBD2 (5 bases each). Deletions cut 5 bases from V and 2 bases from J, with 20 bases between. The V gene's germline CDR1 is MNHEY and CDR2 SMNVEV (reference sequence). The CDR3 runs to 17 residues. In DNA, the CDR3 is TGTGCCAGCAGTAGCTCCCCCCCCGGGACCTACACAGATACGCAGTATTTT. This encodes CASSSSPPGTYTDTQYF.

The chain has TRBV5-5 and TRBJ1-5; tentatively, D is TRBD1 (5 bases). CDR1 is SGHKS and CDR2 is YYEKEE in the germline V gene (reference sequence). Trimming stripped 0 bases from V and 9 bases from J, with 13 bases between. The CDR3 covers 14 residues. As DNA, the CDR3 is TGTGCCAGCAGCTTGGGGCCAGGGAGTGCGCCCCAGCATTTT. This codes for CASSLGPGSAPQHF.

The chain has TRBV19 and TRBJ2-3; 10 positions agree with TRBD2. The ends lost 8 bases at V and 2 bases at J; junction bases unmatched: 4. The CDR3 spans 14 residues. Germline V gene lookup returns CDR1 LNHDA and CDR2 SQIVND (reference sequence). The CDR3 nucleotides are TGTGCCAGTCATAGCGGGGGGACCACAGATACGCAGTATTTT. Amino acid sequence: CASHSGGTTDTQYF.

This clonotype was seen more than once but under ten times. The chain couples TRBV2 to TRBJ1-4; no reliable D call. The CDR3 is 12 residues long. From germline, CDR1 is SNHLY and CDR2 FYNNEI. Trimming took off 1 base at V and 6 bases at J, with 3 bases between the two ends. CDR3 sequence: CASSEGDEKLFF. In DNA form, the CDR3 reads TGTGCCAGCAGTGAAGGCGATGAAAAACTGTTTTTT.

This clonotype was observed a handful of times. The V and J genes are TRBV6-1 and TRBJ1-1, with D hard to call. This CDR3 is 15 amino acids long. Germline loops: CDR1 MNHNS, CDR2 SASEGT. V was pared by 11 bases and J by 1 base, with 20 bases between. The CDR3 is CAVQPPQKGNTEAFF. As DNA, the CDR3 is TGTGCCGTCCAACCCCCACAGAAAGGGAACACTGAAGCTTTCTTT.

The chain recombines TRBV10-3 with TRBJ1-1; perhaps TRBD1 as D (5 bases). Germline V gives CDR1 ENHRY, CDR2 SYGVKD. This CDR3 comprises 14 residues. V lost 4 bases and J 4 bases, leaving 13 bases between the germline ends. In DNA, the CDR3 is TGTGCCATCAGTGTCGGGGGTTGGGGCACTGAAGCTTTCTTT. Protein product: CAISVGGWGTEAFF.

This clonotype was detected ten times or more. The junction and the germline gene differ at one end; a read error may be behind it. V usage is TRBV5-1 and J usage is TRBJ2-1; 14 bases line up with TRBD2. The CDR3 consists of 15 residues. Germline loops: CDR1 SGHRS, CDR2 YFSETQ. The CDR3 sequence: CASSLGTSGSNEQFF. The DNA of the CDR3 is TGTGCCAGCAGTCTCGGGACTAGCGGGAGCAATGAGCAGTTCTTC.

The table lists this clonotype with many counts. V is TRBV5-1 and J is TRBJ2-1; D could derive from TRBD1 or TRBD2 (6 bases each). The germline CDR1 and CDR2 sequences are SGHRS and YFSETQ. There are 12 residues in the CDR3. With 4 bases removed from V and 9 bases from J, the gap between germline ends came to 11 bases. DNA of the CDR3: TGCGCCAGCAGCGTGGGGGGCCTTGAGCAGTTCTTC. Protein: CASSVGGLEQFF.

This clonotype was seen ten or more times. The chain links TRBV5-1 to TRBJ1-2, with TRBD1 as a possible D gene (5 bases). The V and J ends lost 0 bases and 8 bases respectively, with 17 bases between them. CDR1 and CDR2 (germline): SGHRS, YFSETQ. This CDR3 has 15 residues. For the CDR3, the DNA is TGCGCCAGCAGCTTGGCCGGAGGGGAAGGAAGGGGCTACACCTTC. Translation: CASSLAGGEGRGYTF.

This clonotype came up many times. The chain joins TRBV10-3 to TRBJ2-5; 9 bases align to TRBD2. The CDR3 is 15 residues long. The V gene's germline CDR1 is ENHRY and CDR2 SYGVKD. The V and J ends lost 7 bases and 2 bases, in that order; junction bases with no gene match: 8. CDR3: CAIKSSGAAQETQYF. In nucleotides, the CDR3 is TGTGCCATCAAATCTAGCGGGGCGGCACAAGAGACCCAGTACTTC.